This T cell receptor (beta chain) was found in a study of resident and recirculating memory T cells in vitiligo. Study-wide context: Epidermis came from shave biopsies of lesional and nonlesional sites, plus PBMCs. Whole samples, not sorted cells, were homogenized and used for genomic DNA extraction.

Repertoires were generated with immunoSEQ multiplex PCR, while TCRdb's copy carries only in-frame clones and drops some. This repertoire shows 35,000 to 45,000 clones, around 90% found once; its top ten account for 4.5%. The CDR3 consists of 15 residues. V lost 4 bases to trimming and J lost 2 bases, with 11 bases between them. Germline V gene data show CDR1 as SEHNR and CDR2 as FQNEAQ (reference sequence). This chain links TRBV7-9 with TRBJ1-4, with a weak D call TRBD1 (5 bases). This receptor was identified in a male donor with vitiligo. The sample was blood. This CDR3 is CASSSRVGTNEKLFF. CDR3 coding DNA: TGTGCCAGCAGCTCCAGGGTCGGGACTAATGAAAAACTGTTTTTT.